These 3 T cell receptor beta chains were all obtained from the same sample, sequenced in a study of blood T cell repertoires in COVID-19. The data were produced by immunoSEQ multiplex PCR, yet TCRdb's version contains in-frame clones alone and is incomplete. The sample has 350,000 to 550,000 clones; around 91% are singletons. The sequenced sample was PBMCs or T cells enriched from blood (not recorded which). The origin of the receptors is a man in his thirties or forties who had recovered from COVID-19.

The chain links TRBV7-2 to TRBJ1-2; D is undetermined. Germline loops: CDR1 SGHTA, CDR2 FQGNSA. This CDR3 is 13 amino acids long. V lost 0 bases and J lost 6, with 8 bases in between. CDR3 bases: TGTGCCAGCAGCTTAGCGGGCGTTGATGGCTACACCTTC. Amino acids: CASSLAGVDGYTF.

The chain uses TRBV19 and TRBJ2-7; D remains ambiguous. V lost 0 bases, J lost 4 bases, and 4 bases lay in between. CDR1 and CDR2 (germline): LNHDA, SQIVND (reference sequence). The CDR3 contains 12 residues. CDR3 DNA: TGTGCCAGTAGTATAGATCCGTACGAGCAGTACTTC. It codes for CASSIDPYEQYF.

The V gene is TRBV2, the J gene TRBJ2-3, with D uncertain. V lost 8 bases, J lost 7 bases, and 10 bases lay in between. Per germline, CDR1 SNHLY and CDR2 FYNNEI. The CDR3 is 11 amino acids. Written as DNA, the CDR3 is TGTGCCAGCGATGACAATAATACGCAGTATTTT. Protein sequence: CASDDNNTQYF.